The clone carrying this TCR beta chain was found many times. Its antigen is unidentified. Making use of molecular barcodes, quantitative 5'-RACE generated TCR beta libraries. From the 5' RACE reads, TCRdb called clonotypes with MiXCR, one entry per CDR3 protein. The sample has roughly 230,000 distinct CDR3 sequences; 7.5% to 9.5% are singletons. These data are taken from a study of CD8 T cells in ankylosing spondylitis. This CDR3 comprises 13 residues. Germline CDR1 reads SGHVS; CDR2 reads FQNEAQ. Trimming left V 0 bases short and J 4 bases short, with 6 bases between. Study observations and caveats: Disease-associated clonotypes exhibited CD8+ identity and were relatively infrequent in peripheral blood.

This sequence originates from a female donor with ankylosing spondylitis or in good health (not recorded which). The sequenced material came from blood, either unsorted or a sorted T cell fraction (not recorded which). This chain joins TRBV7-8 and TRBJ1-2; D is perhaps TRBD1 (6 bases). CDR3 residues: CASSLAQGYGYTF. In nucleotides, the CDR3 is TGTGCCAGCAGCTTAGCACAGGGCTATGGCTACACCTTC.